Described below is a single T cell receptor beta chain sequence and its context. Clones were sequenced by immunoSEQ multiplex PCR, and TCRdb holds only the in-frame ones, with some missing. The profile shows under 450,000 clones, approximately 90% of them singletons. The data originate from a study of blood T cell repertoires in COVID-19. V gave up 6 bases and J gave up 4 bases; unmatched junction bases: 4. In germline, CDR1 is WSHSY, CDR2 SAAADI. This CDR3 has 16 amino acids. Participants were aged about 18 to 90 years from around 25 US areas. Membership in each cohort depended on participant-reported clinical history.

The V call is TRBV10-2, the J call TRBJ2-3, with 16 bases identical to TRBD2. The clonotype comes from a woman in her 40s who had been exposed to COVID-19. Sample: PBMCs or T cells enriched from blood (not recorded which). CDR3 amino acids: CASSGTSGRGADTQYF. DNA for the CDR3: TGCGCCAGCAGCGGGACTAGCGGGAGGGGGGCAGATACGCAGTATTTT.